The 10 T cell receptor beta chains presented below share a single source sample, sequenced in a study of Ad26.COV2.S vaccination and SARS-CoV-2 variants. The treatment is: around 19 received Ad26.COV2.S at low or high dose, single or two shots; several received placebo; per-sample allocation not given. The study sampled participants on day 63 after the first vaccine or placebo injection. Sequencing used immunoSEQ multiplex PCR; TCRdb keeps in-frame clones, though not all of them. The sample has about 460,000 clones; about 89% are singletons. The sequences come from peripheral blood, collected in a trial of Ad26.COV2.S vaccine versus placebo. Source of these receptors: a person between 18 and 65 years old who received the Ad26.COV2.S COVID-19 vaccine or a placebo.

This chain joins TRBV4-3 and TRBJ1-2, with D possibly matching TRBD1 (6 bases). This CDR3 comprises 16 residues. Germline values: CDR1 LGHNA, CDR2 YSLEER. V shed 1 base and J shed 5 bases, with 17 bases lying between them. The CDR3 region has the DNA TGCGCCAGCAGCCAAGGTTTGGTGGGGGCAGAGTATGGCTACACCTTC. Translated, it gives CASSQGLVGAEYGYTF.

The CDR3 region has the DNA TGCGCCAGCAGTGAAAGACAGGGAGGGGAGACCCAGTACTTC. Translation gives CASSERQGGETQYF. The chain couples TRBV10-2 to TRBJ2-5; D may correspond to TRBD1 or TRBD2 (7 bases each). The V gene's germline CDR1 is WSHSY and CDR2 SAAADI. The CDR3 consists of 14 residues. The ends were cut back, 3 bases at V and 5 bases at J, with 13 bases in the middle.

This clone was detected only once. The chain recombines TRBV4-2 with TRBJ1-1; D not certain. The CDR3 is 15 residues long. Trimming took off 1 base at V and 5 bases at J, with 14 bases between the two ends. The germline V gene has CDR1 LGHNA and CDR2 YNFKEQ. The CDR3 bases are TGTGCCAGCAGCCAAGTGGGAGCTACAACTACTGAAGCTTTCTTT. This gives the protein CASSQVGATTTEAFF.

The gene calls are TRBV2 and TRBJ1-6; 10 bases are shared with TRBD1. Germline assignment: CDR1 SNHLY and CDR2 FYNNEI. This CDR3 comprises 14 residues. V was pared by 6 bases and J by 10 bases, with 6 bases of the junction left unmatched. The CDR3 reads CASRVDRGLSPLHF. The CDR3, as DNA: TGTGCCAGCAGGGTAGACAGGGGGCTCTCACCCCTCCACTTT.

The V and J genes are TRBV7-6 and TRBJ1-1; 8 bases map to TRBD1. CDR3 size: 18 residues. V lost 1 base, J lost 0 bases, and 10 bases stayed unmatched. The germline gives CDR1 SGHVS, CDR2 FNYEAQ. Here the CDR3 reads CASSLGNTGGYLNTEAFF. Written as DNA, the CDR3 is TGTGCCAGCAGCTTAGGGAACACAGGGGGGTACTTGAACACTGAAGCTTTCTTT.

The chain couples TRBV11-2 to TRBJ2-5; D not certain. Deletions cut 1 base from V and 1 base from J, with 4 bases between. From germline, CDR1 is SGHAT and CDR2 FQNNGV. The CDR3 sequence is 13 residues long. CDR3 sequence reads: CASSLVAQETQYF. CDR3 bases: TGTGCCAGCAGCTTAGTAGCCCAAGAGACCCAGTACTTC.

This clone occurred a few times. The V call is TRBV29-1, the J call TRBJ2-2; 9 nucleotides align to TRBD1. The CDR3 extends over 13 amino acids. The J segment lost 7 bases and the V segment lost 4 bases, leaving 4 bases of the junction unmatched. In germline, CDR1 is SQVTM, CDR2 ANQGSEA. The CDR3 coding sequence is TGCAGCGTTGCAACAGGGGGCCACGGGGAGCTGTTTTTT. Its translation is CSVATGGHGELFF.

The V call is TRBV5-1, the J call TRBJ2-2; D gene uncertain. Germline V gives CDR1 SGHRS, CDR2 YFSETQ. CDR3 length equals 14 residues. V lost 7 bases, J lost 0 bases, and 10 bases lay in between. The CDR3 reads CASQRVPNTGELFF. CDR3 nucleotides: TGCGCCAGCCAAAGGGTCCCGAACACCGGGGAGCTGTTTTTT.

The gene calls are TRBV11-2 and TRBJ1-2, with D perhaps matching TRBD1 (5 bases). The V end lost 5 bases, the J end lost 2 bases, and 24 bases lay between the germline ends. CDR3 size: 18 residues. CDR1 is SGHAT and CDR2 is FQNNGV in the germline V gene. The CDR3 spells CASSPTVITPGPNYGYTF. The CDR3 DNA is TGTGCCAGCAGCCCCACCGTCATAACGCCGGGACCCAACTATGGCTACACCTTC.

This chain connects TRBV14 to TRBJ1-1; D is undetermined. Germline V gene lookup returns CDR1 SGHDN and CDR2 FVKESK. The CDR3 contains 16 residues. V lost 4 bases to trimming and J lost 2 bases, with 17 bases between them. The CDR3 loop is CASSLTTRFLNTEAFF. CDR3 DNA sequence: TGTGCCAGCAGCCTAACGACGAGGTTCTTAAACACTGAAGCTTTCTTT. Supplemented by reference TRBV14 and TRBJ1-1, the full variable domain reads EAGVTQFPSHSVIEKGQTVTLRCDPISGHDNLYWYRRVMGKEIKFLLHFVKESKQDESGMPNNRFLAERTGGTYSTLKVQPAELEDSGVYFCASSLTTRFLNTEAFFGQGTRLTVV.